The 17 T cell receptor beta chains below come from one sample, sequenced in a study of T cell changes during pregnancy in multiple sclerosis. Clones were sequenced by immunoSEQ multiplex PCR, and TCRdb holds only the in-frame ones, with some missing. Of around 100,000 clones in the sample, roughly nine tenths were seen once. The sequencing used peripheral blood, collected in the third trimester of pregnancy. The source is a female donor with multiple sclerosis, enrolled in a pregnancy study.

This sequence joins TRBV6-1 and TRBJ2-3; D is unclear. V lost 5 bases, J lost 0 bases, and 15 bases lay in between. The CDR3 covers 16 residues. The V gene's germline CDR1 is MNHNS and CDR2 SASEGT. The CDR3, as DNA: TGTGCCAGCAGTAAAGGGCGGAAGACTAGCACAGATACGCAGTATTTT. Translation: CASSKGRKTSTDTQYF.

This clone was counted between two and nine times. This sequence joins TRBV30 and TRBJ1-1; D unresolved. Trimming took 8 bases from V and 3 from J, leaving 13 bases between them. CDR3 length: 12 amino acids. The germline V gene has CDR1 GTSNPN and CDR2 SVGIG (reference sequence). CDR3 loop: CATYPRDTEAFF. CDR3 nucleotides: TGTGCCACCTACCCACGGGACACTGAAGCTTTCTTT. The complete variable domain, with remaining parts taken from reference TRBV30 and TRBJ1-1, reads SQTIHQWPATLVQPVGSPLSLECTVEGTSNPNLYWYRQAAGRGLQLLFYSVGIGQISSEVPQNLSASRPQDRQFILSSKKLLLSDSGFYLCATYPRDTEAFFGQGTRLTVV.

The CDR3 bases are TGTGCCTGGAGTGTACAAATCTCTGGGGCCAACGTCCTGACTTTC. It specifies CAWSVQISGANVLTF. The chain employs TRBV30 and TRBJ2-6; no clear D. Looked up from germline, CDR1 is GTSNPN and CDR2 is SVGIG (reference sequence). The CDR3 contains 15 residues. V was trimmed by 0 bases and J by 0 bases, leaving 6 bases between them.

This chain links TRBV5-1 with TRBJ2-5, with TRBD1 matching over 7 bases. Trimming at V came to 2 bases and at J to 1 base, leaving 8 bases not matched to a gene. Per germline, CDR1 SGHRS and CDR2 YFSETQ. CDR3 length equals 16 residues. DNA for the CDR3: TGCGCCAGCAGCTTTTTCCGACAGGGCTTCCAAGAGACCCAGTACTTC. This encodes CASSFFRQGFQETQYF.

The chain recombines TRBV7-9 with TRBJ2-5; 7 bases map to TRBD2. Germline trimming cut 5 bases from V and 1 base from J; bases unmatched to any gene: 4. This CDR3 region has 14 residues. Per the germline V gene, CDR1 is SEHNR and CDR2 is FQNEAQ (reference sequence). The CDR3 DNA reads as TGTGCCAGCAGCGTTAGCGGGTCCCAAGAGACCCAGTACTTC. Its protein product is CASSVSGSQETQYF.

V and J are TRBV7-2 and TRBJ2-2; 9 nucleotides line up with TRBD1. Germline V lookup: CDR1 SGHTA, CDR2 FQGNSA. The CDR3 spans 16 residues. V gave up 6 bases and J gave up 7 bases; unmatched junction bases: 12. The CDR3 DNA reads TGTGCCAGCAGACCTGGCAACAGGGGGCGAGGCGGGGAGCTGTTTTTT. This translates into CASRPGNRGRGGELFF.

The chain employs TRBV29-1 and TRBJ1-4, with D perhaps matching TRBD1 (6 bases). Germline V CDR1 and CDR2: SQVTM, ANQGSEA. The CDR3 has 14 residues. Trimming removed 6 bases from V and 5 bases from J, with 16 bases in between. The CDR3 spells CSVNSDSPNEKLFF. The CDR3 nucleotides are TGCAGCGTGAACTCGGACAGTCCAAATGAAAAACTGTTTTTT.

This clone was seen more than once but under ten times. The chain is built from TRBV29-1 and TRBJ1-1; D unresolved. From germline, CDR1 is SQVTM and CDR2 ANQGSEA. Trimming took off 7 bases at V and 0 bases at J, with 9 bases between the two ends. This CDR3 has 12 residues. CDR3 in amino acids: CSGAWLNTEAFF. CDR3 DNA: TGCAGCGGCGCTTGGTTGAACACTGAAGCTTTCTTT.

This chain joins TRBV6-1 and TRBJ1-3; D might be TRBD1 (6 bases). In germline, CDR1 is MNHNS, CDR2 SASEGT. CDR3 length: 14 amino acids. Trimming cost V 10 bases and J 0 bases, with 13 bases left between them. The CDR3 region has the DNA TGTGCCACCCAAGTGGGGGCCTCTGGAAACACCATATATTTT. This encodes CATQVGASGNTIYF.

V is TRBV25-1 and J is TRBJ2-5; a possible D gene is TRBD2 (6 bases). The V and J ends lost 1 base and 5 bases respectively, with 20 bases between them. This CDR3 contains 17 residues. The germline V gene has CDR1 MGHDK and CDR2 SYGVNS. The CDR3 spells CASSELGGGVMRETQYF. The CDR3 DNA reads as TGTGCCAGCAGTGAATTAGGCGGCGGGGTAATGAGGGAGACCCAGTACTTC.

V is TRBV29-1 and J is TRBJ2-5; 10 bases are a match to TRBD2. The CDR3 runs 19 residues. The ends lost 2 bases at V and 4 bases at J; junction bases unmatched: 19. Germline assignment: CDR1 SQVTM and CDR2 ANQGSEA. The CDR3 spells CSVETRRASGRHQLETQYF. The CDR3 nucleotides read TGCAGCGTTGAAACCAGGAGGGCTAGCGGGAGACATCAGCTAGAGACCCAGTACTTC.

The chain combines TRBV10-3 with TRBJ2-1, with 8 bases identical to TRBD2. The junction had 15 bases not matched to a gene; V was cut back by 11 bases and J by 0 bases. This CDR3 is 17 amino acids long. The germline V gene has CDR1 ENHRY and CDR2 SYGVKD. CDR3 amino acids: CASRGDSGASSYNEQFF. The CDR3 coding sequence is TGTGCCTCCCGTGGGGATAGCGGGGCGAGCTCCTACAATGAGCAGTTCTTC.

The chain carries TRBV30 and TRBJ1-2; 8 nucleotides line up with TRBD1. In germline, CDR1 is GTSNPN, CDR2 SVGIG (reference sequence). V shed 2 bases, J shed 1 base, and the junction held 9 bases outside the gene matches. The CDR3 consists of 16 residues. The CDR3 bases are TGTGCCTGGAGTTTCCCTGGGACAGGCCATAACTATGGCTACACCTTC. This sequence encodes CAWSFPGTGHNYGYTF.

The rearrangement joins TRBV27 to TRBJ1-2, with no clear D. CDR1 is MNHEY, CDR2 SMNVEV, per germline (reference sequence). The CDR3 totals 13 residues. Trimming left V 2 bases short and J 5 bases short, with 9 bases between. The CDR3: CASSLNRAYGYTF. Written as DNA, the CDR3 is TGTGCCAGCAGTTTAAATAGAGCGTATGGCTACACCTTC.

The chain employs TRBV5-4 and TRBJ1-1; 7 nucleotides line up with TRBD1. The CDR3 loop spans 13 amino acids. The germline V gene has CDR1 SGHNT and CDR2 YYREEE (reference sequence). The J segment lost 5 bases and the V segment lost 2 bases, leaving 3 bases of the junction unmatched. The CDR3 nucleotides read TGTGCCAGCAGCTTACAGGGGCAAACTGAAGCTTTCTTT. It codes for CASSLQGQTEAFF.

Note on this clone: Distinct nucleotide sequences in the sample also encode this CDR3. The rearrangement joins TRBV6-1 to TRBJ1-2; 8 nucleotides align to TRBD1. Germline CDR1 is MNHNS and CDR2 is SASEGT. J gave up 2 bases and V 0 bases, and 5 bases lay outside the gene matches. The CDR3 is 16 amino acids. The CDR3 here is CASSEALRGLNYGYTF. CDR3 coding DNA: TGTGCCAGCAGTGAAGCGCTCAGGGGGCTAAACTATGGCTACACCTTC.

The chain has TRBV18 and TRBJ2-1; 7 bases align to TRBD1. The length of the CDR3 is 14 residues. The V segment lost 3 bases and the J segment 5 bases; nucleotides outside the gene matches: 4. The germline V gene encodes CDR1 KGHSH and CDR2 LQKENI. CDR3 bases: TGTGCCAGCTCACCCGGGACAGTTAACAATGAGCAGTTCTTC. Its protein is CASSPGTVNNEQFF.